The entry below gives a single T cell receptor (beta chain) sequence along with its context. Clones were sequenced by immunoSEQ multiplex PCR, and TCRdb holds only the in-frame ones, with some missing. The sample has about 270,000 clones, over 75% seen once. Participants reported their clinical history, and cohort assignment relied on those reports. V was trimmed by 4 bases and J by 7 bases, leaving 13 bases between them. The CDR3 spans 13 residues. CDR1 is SQVTM and CDR2 is ANQGSEA in the germline V gene. This sample is drawn from a study of blood T cell repertoires in COVID-19. The clonotype comes from a woman younger than 30 who had recovered from COVID-19. The chain couples TRBV29-1 to TRBJ1-4; D is perhaps TRBD1 (6 bases). What was sequenced was PBMCs or T cells enriched from blood (not recorded which). CDR3 bases: TGCAGCGTTGGAGGGACATACAGTGAAAAACTGTTTTTT. It codes for CSVGGTYSEKLFF.